What follows are 10 T cell receptor beta chains derived from one specimen sequenced in a study of T cell responses to AZD1222 COVID-19 vaccine. Using immunoSEQ multiplex PCR, the repertoire was profiled, and TCRdb retains in-frame clones only, with some absent. The sample records tens of thousands of clones, around nine tenths being singletons. The sample was peripheral blood, taken on day 0 of MenACWY control vaccination. The receptors were sampled from an adult in good health.

CDR3 coding DNA: TGCGCCAGCAGCTTGGGAGGCGGCTGGGAATCTGGAAACACCATATATTTT. Amino acid sequence: CASSLGGGWESGNTIYF. The V gene is TRBV5-1, the J gene TRBJ1-3; D unresolved. Germline CDR1 SGHRS, CDR2 YFSETQ. The CDR3 contains 17 residues. Deletions cut 0 bases from V and 1 base from J, with 14 bases between.

The chain has TRBV6-6 and TRBJ1-3; D not certain. Per germline, CDR1 MNHNY and CDR2 SVGAGI (reference sequence). The CDR3 has 14 amino acids. V lost 4 bases to trimming and J lost 3 bases, with 10 bases between them. CDR3 region: CASSFARFGNTIYF. Here the CDR3 DNA reads TGTGCCAGCAGTTTCGCCAGGTTTGGAAACACCATATATTTT.

This chain connects TRBV4-2 to TRBJ1-6, with D possibly TRBD1 on 5 matching bases. This CDR3 spans 16 amino acids. Germline V gene data show CDR1 as LGHNA and CDR2 as YNFKEQ. Trimming took off 0 bases at V and 3 bases at J, with 9 bases between the two ends. CDR3 loop: CASSQDSTVYNSPLHF. CDR3 bases: TGTGCCAGCAGCCAAGATTCGACAGTCTATAATTCACCCCTCCACTTT.

This clone was picked up a small number of times. This chain uses TRBV2 with TRBJ2-7, with a possible D match to TRBD2 (6 bases). From germline, CDR1 is SNHLY and CDR2 FYNNEI. The CDR3 consists of 15 residues. V gave up 1 base and J gave up 1 base, with 11 bases separating them. CDR3 in amino acids: CASSEGAGTSYEQYF. As DNA, the CDR3 is TGTGCCAGCAGTGAAGGGGCGGGAACATCCTACGAGCAGTACTTC. Supplemented by reference TRBV2 and TRBJ2-7, the full variable domain reads EPEVTQTPSHQVTQMGQEVILRCVPISNHLYFYWYRQILGQKVEFLVSFYNNEISEKSEIFDDQFSVERPDGSNFTLKIRSTKLEDSAMYFCASSEGAGTSYEQYFGPGTRLTVT.

The J gene is TRBJ1-3, the V gene TRBV6-5; D is uncertain. The CDR3 runs to 13 residues. Trimming cost V 0 bases and J 4 bases, with 4 bases left between them. Germline loops: CDR1 MNHEY, CDR2 SVGAGI. The CDR3: CASSYSGGNTIYF. The CDR3 region has the DNA TGTGCCAGCAGTTACTCGGGCGGAAACACCATATATTTT.

The chain recombines TRBV5-1 with TRBJ2-2, with 9 bases that match TRBD1. The length of the CDR3 is 15 residues. Germline CDR1 and CDR2: SGHRS and YFSETQ. V lost 4 bases and J lost 3; bases outside the gene matches: 4. CDR3 coding DNA: TGCGCCAGCAGCGTCGACAGGGGGGACACCGGGGAGCTGTTTTTT. The encoded protein is CASSVDRGDTGELFF.

This chain joins TRBV6-5 and TRBJ2-1; tentatively, D is TRBD1 (8 bases). The CDR3 contains 14 residues. The V end was cut by 4 bases, the J end by 7 bases, with 14 bases between. Germline CDR1 and CDR2: MNHEY and SVGAGI. This chain's CDR3 is CASSSYRGGNEQFF. DNA for the CDR3: TGTGCCAGCAGTTCCTACAGGGGGGGGAATGAGCAGTTCTTC.

This chain joins TRBV19 and TRBJ2-2; D may be TRBD1 (6 bases). Trimming shortened V by 5 bases and J by 7 bases, and 14 bases separated the two germline ends. CDR3 length equals 14 residues. Germline lookup yields CDR1 LNHDA and CDR2 SQIVND (reference sequence). The DNA of the CDR3 is TGTGCCAGTAGTCTCAACAGGGAAGGCGGGGAGCTGTTTTTT. It yields the protein CASSLNREGGELFF.

This clone was detected only once. The chain employs TRBV5-1 and TRBJ2-5; TRBD2 agrees at 7 bases. CDR3 size: 15 residues. Germline V lookup: CDR1 SGHRS, CDR2 YFSETQ. The V gene end was trimmed by 0 bases and the J gene end by 2 bases; junction bases not matched to a gene: 4. The CDR3 nucleotides are TGCGCCAGCAGCTTGGTGGGCGGGGGACAAGAGACCCAGTACTTC. Translating it yields CASSLVGGGQETQYF. Filled out from reference TRBV5-1 and TRBJ2-5, the complete variable domain reads KAGVTQTPRYLIKTRGQQVTLSCSPISGHRSVSWYQQTPGQGLQFLFEYFSETQRNKGNFPGRFSGRQFSNSRSEMNVSTLELGDSALYLCASSLVGGGQETQYFGPGTRLLVL.

The genes are TRBV27 and TRBJ1-1; possibly TRBD1 for D (6 bases). The CDR3 loop spans 14 amino acids. Germline-derived CDR1 and CDR2 are MNHEY and SMNVEV (reference sequence). V was clipped by 0 bases and J by 9 bases, with 14 bases between them. The CDR3 DNA is TGTGCCAGCAGTTTATCGCCGAACAGGGCACAAGCTTTCTTT. Translated: CASSLSPNRAQAFF.